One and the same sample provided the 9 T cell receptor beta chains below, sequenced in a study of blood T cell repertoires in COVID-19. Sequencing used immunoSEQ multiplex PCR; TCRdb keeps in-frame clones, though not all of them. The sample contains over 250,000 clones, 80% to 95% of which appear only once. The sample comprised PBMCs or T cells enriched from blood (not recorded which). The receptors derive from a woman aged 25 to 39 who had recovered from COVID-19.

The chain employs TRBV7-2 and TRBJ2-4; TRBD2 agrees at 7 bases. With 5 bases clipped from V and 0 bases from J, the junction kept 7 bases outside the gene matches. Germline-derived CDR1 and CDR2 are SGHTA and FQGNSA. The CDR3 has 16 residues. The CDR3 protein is CASSPSGARAKNIQYF. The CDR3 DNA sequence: TGTGCCAGCAGCCCTAGCGGAGCGAGAGCCAAAAACATTCAGTACTTC.

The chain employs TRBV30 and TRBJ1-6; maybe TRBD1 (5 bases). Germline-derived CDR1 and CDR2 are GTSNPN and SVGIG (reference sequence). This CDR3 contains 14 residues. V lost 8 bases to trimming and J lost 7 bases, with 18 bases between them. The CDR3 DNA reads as TGTGCCCAGGGTCTGGCAGGGCTCAATTCACCCCTCCACTTT. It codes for CAQGLAGLNSPLHF.

The CDR3 sequence is CASSLDSGGFGNTIYF. The CDR3 bases are TGTGCCAGCAGCTTAGATTCGGGGGGTTTTGGAAACACCATATATTTT. The V call is TRBV7-2, the J call TRBJ1-3; D is perhaps TRBD1 (5 bases). Germline CDR1 is SGHTA and CDR2 is FQGNSA. This CDR3 is 16 amino acids long. Trimming shortened V by 1 base and J by 3 bases, and 13 bases separated the two germline ends.

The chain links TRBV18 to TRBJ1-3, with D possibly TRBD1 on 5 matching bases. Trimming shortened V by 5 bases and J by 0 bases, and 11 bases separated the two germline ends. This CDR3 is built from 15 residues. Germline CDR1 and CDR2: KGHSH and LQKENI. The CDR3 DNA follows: TGTGCCAGCTCATCGACAGATTACTCTGGAAACACCATATATTTT. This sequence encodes CASSSTDYSGNTIYF.

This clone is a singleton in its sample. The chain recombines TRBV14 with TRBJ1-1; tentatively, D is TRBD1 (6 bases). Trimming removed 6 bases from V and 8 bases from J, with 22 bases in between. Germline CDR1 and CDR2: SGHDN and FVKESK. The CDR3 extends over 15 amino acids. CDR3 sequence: CASRSGHVPTPEAFF. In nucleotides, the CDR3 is TGTGCCAGCAGATCGGGACACGTACCAACCCCCGAAGCTTTCTTT.

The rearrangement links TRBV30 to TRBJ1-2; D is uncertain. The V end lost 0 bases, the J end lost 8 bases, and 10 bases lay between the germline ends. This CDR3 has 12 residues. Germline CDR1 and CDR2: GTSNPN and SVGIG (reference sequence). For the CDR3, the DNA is TGTGCCTGGAGTGTGGAGAGTATCGGCTACACCTTC. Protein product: CAWSVESIGYTF. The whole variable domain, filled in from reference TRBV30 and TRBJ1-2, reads SQTIHQWPATLVQPVGSPLSLECTVEGTSNPNLYWYRQAAGRGLQLLFYSVGIGQISSEVPQNLSASRPQDRQFILSSKKLLLSDSGFYLCAWSVESIGYTFGSGTRLTVV.

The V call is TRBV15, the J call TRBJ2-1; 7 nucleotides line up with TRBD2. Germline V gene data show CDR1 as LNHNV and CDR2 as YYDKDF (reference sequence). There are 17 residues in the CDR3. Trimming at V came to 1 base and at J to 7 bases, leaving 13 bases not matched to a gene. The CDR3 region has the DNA TGTGCCACCAGCAGAGGCCGTTATAGCGGGTACGGAAATGAGCAGTTCTTC. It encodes CATSRGRYSGYGNEQFF.

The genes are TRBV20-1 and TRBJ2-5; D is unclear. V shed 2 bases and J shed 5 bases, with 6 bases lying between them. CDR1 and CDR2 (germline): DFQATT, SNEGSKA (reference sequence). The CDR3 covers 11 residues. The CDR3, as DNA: TGCAGTGCTAGATCGCGGGAGACCCAGTACTTC. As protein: CSARSRETQYF.

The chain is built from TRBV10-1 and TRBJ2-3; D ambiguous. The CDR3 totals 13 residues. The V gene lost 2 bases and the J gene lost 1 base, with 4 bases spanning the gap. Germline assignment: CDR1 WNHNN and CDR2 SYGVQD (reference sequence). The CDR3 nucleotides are TGCGCCAGCAGTGAGCGCGGCACAGATACGCAGTATTTT. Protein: CASSERGTDTQYF.